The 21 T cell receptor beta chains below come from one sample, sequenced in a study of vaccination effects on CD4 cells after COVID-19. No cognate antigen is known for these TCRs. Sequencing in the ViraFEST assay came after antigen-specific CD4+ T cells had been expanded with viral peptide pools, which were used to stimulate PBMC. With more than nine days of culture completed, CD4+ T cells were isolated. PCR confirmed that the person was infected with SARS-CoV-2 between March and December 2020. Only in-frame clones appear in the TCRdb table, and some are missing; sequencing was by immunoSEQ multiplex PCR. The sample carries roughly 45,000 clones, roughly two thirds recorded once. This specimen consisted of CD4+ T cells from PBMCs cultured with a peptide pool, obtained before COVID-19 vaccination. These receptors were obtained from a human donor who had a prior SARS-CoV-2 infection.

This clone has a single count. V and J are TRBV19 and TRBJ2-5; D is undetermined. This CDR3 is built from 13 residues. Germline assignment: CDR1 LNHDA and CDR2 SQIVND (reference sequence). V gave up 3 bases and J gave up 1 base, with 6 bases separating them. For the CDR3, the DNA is TGTGCCAGTAGTATTGGGCTCCAAGAGACCCAGTACTTC. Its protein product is CASSIGLQETQYF.

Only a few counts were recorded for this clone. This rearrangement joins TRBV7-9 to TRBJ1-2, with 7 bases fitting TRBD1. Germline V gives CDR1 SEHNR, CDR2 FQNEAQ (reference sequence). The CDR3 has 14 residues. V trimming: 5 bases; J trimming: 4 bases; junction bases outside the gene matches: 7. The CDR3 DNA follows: TGTGCCAGCAGCCTGGACAGGTCTACCTATGGCTACACCTTC. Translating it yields CASSLDRSTYGYTF.

The chain's CDR3 is CASSLGTSRINEQFF. CDR3 coding DNA: TGTGCCAGCAGCTTAGGTACTAGTCGTATCAATGAGCAGTTCTTC. The rearrangement joins TRBV7-2 to TRBJ2-1; possibly TRBD2 for D (5 bases). Trimming cost V 1 base and J 6 bases, with 13 bases left between them. Germline V lookup: CDR1 SGHTA, CDR2 FQGNSA. The CDR3 is 15 residues long. Supplemented by reference TRBV7-2 and TRBJ2-1, the full variable domain reads GAGVSQSPSNKVTEKGKDVELRCDPISGHTALYWYRQSLGQGLEFLIYFQGNSAPDKSGLPSDRFSAERTGGSVSTLTIQRTQQEDSAVYLCASSLGTSRINEQFFGPGTRLTVL.

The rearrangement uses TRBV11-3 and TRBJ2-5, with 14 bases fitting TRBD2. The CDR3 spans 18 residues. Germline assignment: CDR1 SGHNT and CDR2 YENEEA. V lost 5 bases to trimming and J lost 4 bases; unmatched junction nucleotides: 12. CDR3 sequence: CASSPMGLAGARRETQYF. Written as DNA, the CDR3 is TGTGCCAGCAGCCCAATGGGACTAGCGGGAGCTCGTCGAGAGACCCAGTACTTC.

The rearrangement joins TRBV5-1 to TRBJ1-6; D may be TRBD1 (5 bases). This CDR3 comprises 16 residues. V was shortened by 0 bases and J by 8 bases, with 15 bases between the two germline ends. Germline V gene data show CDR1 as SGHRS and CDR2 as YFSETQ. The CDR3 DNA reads TGCGCCAGCAGCTTGGTTGGGCGGCAGGGAGATTCACCCCTCCACTTT. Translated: CASSLVGRQGDSPLHF.

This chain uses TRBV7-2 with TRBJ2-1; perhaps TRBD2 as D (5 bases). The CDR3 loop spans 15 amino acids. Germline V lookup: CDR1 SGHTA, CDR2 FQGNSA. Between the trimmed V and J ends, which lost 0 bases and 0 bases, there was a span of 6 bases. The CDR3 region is CASSLAGSSYNEQFF. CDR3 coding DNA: TGTGCCAGCAGCTTAGCTGGGAGCTCCTACAATGAGCAGTTCTTC. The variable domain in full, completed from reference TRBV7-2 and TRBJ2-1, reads GAGVSQSPSNKVTEKGKDVELRCDPISGHTALYWYRQSLGQGLEFLIYFQGNSAPDKSGLPSDRFSAERTGGSVSTLTIQRTQQEDSAVYLCASSLAGSSYNEQFFGPGTRLTVL.

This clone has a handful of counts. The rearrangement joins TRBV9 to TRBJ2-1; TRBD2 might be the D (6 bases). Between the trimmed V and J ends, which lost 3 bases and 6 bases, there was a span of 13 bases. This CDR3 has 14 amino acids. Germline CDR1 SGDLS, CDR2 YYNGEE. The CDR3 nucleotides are TGTGCCAGCAGCGCGTATAGCGGCCCCAATGAGCAGTTCTTC. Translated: CASSAYSGPNEQFF.

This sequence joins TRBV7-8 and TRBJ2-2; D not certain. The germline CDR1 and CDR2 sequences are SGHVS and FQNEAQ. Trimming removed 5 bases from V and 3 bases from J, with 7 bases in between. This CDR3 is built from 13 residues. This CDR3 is CASSLHDTGELFF. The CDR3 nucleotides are TGTGCCAGCAGCCTCCATGACACCGGGGAGCTGTTTTTT.

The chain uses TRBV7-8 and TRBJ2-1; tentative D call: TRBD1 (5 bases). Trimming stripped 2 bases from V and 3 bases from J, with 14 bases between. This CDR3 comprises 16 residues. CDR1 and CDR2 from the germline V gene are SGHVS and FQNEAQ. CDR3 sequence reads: CASSLSPLRGYNEQFF. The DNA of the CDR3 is TGTGCCAGCAGCTTATCCCCCTTAAGGGGCTACAATGAGCAGTTCTTC. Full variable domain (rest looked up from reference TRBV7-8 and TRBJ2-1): GAGVSQSPRYKVAKRGQDVALRCDPISGHVSLFWYQQALGQGPEFLTYFQNEAQLDKSGLPSDRFFAERPEGSVSTLKIQRTQQEDSAVYLCASSLSPLRGYNEQFFGPGTRLTVL.

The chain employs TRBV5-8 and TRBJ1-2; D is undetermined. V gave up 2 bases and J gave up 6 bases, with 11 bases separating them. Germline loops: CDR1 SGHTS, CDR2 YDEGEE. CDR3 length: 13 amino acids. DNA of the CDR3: TGTGCCAGCAGCTTCCAGTTGGAAGATGGCTACACCTTC. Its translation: CASSFQLEDGYTF.

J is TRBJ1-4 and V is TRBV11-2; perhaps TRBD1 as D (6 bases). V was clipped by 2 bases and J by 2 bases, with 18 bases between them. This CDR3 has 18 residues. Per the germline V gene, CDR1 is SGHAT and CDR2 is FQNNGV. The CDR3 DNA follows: TGTGCCAGCAGCTTATTTTCTTCCGGTGGGGGCACTAATGAAAAACTGTTTTTT. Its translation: CASSLFSSGGGTNEKLFF.

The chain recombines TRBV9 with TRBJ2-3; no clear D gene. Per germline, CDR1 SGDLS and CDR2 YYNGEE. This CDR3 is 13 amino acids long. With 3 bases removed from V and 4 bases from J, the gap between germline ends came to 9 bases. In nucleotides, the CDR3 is TGTGCCAGCAGCGCCAGCCCCCCAGATACGCAGTATTTT. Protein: CASSASPPDTQYF.

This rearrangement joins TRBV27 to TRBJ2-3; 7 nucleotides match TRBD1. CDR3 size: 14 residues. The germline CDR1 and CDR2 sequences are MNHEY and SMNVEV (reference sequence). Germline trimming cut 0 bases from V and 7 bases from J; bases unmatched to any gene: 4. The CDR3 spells CASSLSGGIYTQYF. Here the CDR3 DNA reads TGTGCCAGCAGTTTATCAGGGGGCATTTATACGCAGTATTTT.

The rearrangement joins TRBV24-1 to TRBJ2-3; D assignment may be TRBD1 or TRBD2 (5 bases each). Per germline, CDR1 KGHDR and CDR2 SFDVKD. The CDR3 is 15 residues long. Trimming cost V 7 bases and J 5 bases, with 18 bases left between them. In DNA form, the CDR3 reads TGTGCCACCAGCGGAGAGGGGCTAGTGGGAGATACGCAGTATTTT. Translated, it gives CATSGEGLVGDTQYF.

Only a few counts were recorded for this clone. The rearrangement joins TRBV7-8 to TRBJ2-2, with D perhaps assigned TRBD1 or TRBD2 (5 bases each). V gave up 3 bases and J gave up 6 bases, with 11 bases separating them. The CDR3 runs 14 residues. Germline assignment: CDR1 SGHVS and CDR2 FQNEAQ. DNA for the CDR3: TGTGCCAGCAGCTTGCTAGTGGGGGCCGGGGAGCTGTTTTTT. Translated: CASSLLVGAGELFF.

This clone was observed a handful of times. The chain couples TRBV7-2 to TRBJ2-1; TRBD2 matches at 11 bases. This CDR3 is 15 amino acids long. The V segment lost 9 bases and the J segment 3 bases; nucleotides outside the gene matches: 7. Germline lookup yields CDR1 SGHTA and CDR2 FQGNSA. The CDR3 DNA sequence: TGTGCCAGTGCCCGACTAGCGGGGTACTACAATGAGCAGTTCTTC. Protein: CASARLAGYYNEQFF.

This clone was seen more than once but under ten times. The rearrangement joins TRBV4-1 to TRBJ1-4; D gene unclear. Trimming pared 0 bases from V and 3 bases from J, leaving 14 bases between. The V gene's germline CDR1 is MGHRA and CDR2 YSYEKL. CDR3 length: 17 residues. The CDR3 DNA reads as TGCGCCAGCAGCCAAGATCAACGGGCTGATTCTAATGAAAAACTGTTTTTT. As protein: CASSQDQRADSNEKLFF.

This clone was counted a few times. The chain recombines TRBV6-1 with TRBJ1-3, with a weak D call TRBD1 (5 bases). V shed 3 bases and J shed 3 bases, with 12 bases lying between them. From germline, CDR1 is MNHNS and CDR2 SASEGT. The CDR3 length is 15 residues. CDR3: CASSEGWDDGNTIYF. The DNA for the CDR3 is TGTGCCAGCAGTGAGGGATGGGACGATGGAAACACCATATATTTT.

The CDR3 is CANGLTYEQYF. The CDR3, as DNA: TGTGCCAACGGACTCACCTACGAGCAGTACTTC. The chain recombines TRBV2 with TRBJ2-7, with a possible D match to TRBD2 (5 bases). The CDR3 covers 11 residues. With 10 bases removed from V and 2 bases from J, the gap between germline ends came to 9 bases. Germline CDR1 is SNHLY and CDR2 is FYNNEI.

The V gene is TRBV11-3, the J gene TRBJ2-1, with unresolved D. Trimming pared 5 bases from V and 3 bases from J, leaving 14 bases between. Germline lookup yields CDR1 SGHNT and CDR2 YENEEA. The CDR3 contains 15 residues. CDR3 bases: TGTGCCAGCAGCGTCCAAAGCCCCCTCTACAATGAGCAGTTCTTC. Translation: CASSVQSPLYNEQFF.

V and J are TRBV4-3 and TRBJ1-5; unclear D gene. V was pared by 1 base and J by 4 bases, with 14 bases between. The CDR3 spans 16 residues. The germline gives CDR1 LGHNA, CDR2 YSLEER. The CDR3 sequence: CASSQGYRQPNQPQHF. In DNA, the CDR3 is TGCGCCAGCAGCCAAGGGTATAGGCAACCGAATCAGCCCCAGCATTTT.